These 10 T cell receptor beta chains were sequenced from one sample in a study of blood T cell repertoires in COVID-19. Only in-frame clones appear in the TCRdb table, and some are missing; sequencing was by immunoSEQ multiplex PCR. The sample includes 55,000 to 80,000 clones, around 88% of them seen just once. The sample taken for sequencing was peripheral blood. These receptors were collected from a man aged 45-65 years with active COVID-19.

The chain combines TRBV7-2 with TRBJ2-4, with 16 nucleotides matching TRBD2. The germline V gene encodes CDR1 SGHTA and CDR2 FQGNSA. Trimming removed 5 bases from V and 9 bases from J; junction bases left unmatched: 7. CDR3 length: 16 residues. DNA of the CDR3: TGTGCCAGCAGCCTGGGGACTAGCGGGAGGGGGGTCATTCAGTACTTC. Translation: CASSLGTSGRGVIQYF.

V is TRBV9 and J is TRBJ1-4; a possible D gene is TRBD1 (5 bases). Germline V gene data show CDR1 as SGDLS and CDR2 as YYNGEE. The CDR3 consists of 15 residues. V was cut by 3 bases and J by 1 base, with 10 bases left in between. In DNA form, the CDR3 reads TGTGCCAGCAGCGCAGGGTCGGGAACTAATGAAAAACTGTTTTTT. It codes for CASSAGSGTNEKLFF.

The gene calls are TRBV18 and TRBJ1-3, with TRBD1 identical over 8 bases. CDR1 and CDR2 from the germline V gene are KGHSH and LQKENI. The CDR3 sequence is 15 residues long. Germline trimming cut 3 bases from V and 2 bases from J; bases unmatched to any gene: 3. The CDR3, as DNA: TGTGCCAGCTCACCCCAGGGGGCGGCTGGAAACACCATATATTTT. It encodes CASSPQGAAGNTIYF.

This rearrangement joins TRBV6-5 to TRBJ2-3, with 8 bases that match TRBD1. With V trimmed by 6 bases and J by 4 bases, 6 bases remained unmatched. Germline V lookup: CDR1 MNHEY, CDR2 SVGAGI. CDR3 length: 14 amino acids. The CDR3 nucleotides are TGTGCCAGCAGGACAGGGGTAGGAGCAGATACGCAGTATTTT. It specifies CASRTGVGADTQYF.

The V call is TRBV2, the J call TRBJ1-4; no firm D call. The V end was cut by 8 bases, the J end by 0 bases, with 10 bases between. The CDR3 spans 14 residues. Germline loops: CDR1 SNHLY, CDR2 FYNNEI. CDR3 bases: TGTGCCAGCGGGGAGATTGCAACTAATGAAAAACTGTTTTTT. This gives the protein CASGEIATNEKLFF.

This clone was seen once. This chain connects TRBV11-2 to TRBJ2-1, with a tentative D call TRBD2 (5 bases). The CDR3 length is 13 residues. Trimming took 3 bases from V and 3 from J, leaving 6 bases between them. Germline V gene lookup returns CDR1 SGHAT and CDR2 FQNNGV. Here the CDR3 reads CASSLGSYNEQFF. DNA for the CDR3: TGTGCCAGCAGCTTGGGGAGCTACAATGAGCAGTTCTTC.

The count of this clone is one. As DNA, the CDR3 is TGTGCCAGCAGCTTAGCGACGGGGGAAAGCACAGATACGCAGTATTTT. This sequence encodes CASSLATGESTDTQYF. The chain combines TRBV11-3 with TRBJ2-3; the D gene is possibly TRBD2 (6 bases). With 1 base removed from V and 0 bases from J, the gap between germline ends came to 11 bases. Germline V lookup: CDR1 SGHNT, CDR2 YENEEA. The CDR3 has 16 amino acids.

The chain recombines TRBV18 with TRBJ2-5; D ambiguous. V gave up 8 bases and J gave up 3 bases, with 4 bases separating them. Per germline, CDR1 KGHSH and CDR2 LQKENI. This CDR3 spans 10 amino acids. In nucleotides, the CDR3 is TGTGCCAGCCCGGAAGAGACCCAGTACTTC. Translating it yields CASPEETQYF.

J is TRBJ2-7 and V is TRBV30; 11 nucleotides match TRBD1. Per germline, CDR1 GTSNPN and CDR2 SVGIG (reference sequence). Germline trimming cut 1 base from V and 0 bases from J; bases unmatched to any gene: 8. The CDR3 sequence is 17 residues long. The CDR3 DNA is TGTGCCTGGAGTGCCATCCGGGACAGGGGGACCTCCTACGAGCAGTACTTC. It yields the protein CAWSAIRDRGTSYEQYF. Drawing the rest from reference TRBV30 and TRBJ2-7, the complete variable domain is SQTIHQWPATLVQPVGSPLSLECTVEGTSNPNLYWYRQAAGRGLQLLFYSVGIGQISSEVPQNLSASRPQDRQFILSSKKLLLSDSGFYLCAWSAIRDRGTSYEQYFGPGTRLTVT.

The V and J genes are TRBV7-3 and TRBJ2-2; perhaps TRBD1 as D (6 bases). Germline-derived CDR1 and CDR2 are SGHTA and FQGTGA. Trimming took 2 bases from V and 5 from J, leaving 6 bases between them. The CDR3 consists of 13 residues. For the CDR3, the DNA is TGTGCCAGCAGCTTACAGGGGACCGGGGAGCTGTTTTTT. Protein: CASSLQGTGELFF.